This T cell receptor (beta chain) was retrieved from a study of cytomegalovirus exposure and HLA in healthy donors. Study details: An early data release held 75 million to 100 million unique TCRs from HLA-typed donors. Study outcomes and limitations: TCR beta V segments were, for the most part, productive about 87% or about 30% of the time in an earlier analysis.

The germline V and J ends were trimmed by 2 bases and 0 bases, with 8 bases remaining between them. In germline, CDR1 is KGHSH, CDR2 LQKENI. There are 15 residues in the CDR3. Use of 60 Vbeta and 13 Jbeta primers characterized the PCR. Assay used: immunoSEQ multiplex PCR; TCRdb lists only in-frame clones, some missing. Of 130,000 or so clones listed, about 9.1% are singletons. As for this clone: Its cognate antigen is unknown.

At the time of sampling, donors were nominally healthy, though unrecorded immune exposures were likely. This rearrangement joins TRBV18 to TRBJ1-5, with D perhaps matching TRBD1 (6 bases). The sequence was collected from a woman aged 40 to 50 in good health and CMV-seropositive. The sequenced material came from PBMCs. This CDR3 reads CASSPGGDSNQPQHF. CDR3 DNA: TGTGCCAGCTCACCAGGGGGCGATAGCAATCAGCCCCAGCATTTT.